This T cell receptor beta chain was recorded in a study of response to subunit inactivated influenza vaccine. The CDR3 totals 13 residues. V lost 6 bases to trimming and J lost 2 bases, with 13 bases between them. CDR1 is SQVTM and CDR2 is ANQGSEA in the germline V gene. In TCRdb, the RT-PCR reads were re-called with MiXCR into one record per CDR3 protein. Of about 650,000 distinct CDR3 sequences listed, approximately 15% were seen once; the top ten hold around a tenth. This clonotype was observed a handful of times. The sequence was collected from a man between 50 and 59 years old who received an inactivated influenza vaccine. The chain carries TRBV29-1 and TRBJ1-1, with D unclear. The source was PBMCs from blood, collected 11 to 12 days after vaccination. Here the CDR3 reads CSVRTEYNTEAFF. CDR3 coding DNA: TGCAGCGTGAGGACGGAGTATAACACTGAAGCTTTCTTT.